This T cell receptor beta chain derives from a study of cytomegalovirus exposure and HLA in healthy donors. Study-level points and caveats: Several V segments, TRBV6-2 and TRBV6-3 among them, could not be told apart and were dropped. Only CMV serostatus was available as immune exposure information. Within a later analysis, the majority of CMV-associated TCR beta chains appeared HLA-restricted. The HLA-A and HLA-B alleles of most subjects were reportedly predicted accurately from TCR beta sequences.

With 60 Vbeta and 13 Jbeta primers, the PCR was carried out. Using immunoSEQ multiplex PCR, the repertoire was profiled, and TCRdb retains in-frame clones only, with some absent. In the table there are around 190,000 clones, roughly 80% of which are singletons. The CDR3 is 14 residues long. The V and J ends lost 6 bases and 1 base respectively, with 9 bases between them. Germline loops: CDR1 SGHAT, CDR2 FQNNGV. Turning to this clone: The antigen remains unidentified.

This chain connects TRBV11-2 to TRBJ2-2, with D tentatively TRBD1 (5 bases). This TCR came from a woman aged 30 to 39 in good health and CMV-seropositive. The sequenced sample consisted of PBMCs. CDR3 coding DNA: TGTGCCAGCAGTCCAGACAGGAACACCGGGGAGCTGTTTTTT. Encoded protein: CASSPDRNTGELFF.